These T cell receptor beta chains were read from a single sample in a study of radiotherapy plus CTLA-4 blockade in lung cancer. Method: immunoSEQ multiplex PCR; TCRdb's copy keeps in-frame clones and lacks some. The sample has about 70,000 clones, 70% to 85% seen once. The sample consisted of peripheral blood, taken from a patient treated with radiotherapy plus ipilimumab. The receptor set was obtained from a human donor with non-small cell lung cancer who had a complete response to radiotherapy plus ipilimumab. CDR3s include the opening cysteine and the closing phenylalanine or tryptophan. The D gene is left open where the match is weak. Part of the rows lack a size; the others show once, few, many or a class for expanded clones.

clone size | J gene | V gene | D gene | CDR3 protein | CDR3 DNA
NA | TRBJ2-7 | TRBV19 | NA | CASSSILPPYEQYF | TGTGCCAGTAGCAGCATCCTCCCACCCTACGAGCAGTACTTC
NA | TRBJ1-5 | TRBV15 | NA | CATSRDTQPQHF | TGTGCCACCAGCAGAGATACTCAGCCCCAGCATTTT
NA | TRBJ1-1 | TRBV5-4 | NA | CASSLMGRDTEAFF | TGTGCCAGCAGCCTCATGGGCAGGGACACTGAAGCTTTCTTT
NA | TRBJ2-5 | TRBV5-4 | NA | CASSFYAGHIQETQYF | TGTGCCAGCAGCTTTTACGCAGGACATATCCAAGAGACCCAGTACTTC
NA | TRBJ2-2 | TRBV5-6 | TRBD2 | CASSSPGGARTGELFF | TGTGCCAGCAGCTCCCCGGGAGGGGCTAGGACCGGGGAGCTGTTTTTT
NA | TRBJ1-1 | TRBV19 | NA | CASSTVTGLNTEAFF | TGTGCCAGTAGTACTGTAACAGGGTTGAACACTGAAGCTTTCTTT
NA | TRBJ1-1 | TRBV11-3 | NA | CASSLAFENTEAFF | TGTGCCAGCAGCTTAGCATTTGAGAACACTGAAGCTTTCTTT
once | TRBJ2-2 | TRBV7-9 | NA | CASALGTGELFF | TGTGCCAGCGCCCTGGGGACCGGGGAGCTGTTTTTT
once | TRBJ2-7 | TRBV6-5 | NA | CASSRDTTLSYEQYF | TGTGCCAGCAGCCGGGACACCACTCTCTCCTACGAGCAGTACTTC
NA | TRBJ1-2 | TRBV2 | TRBD1 | CASSEDGDRPFAF | TGTGCCAGCAGTGAAGACGGGGACAGGCCTTTCGCCTTC
NA | TRBJ2-5 | TRBV15 | NA | CATSRDRGAETQYF | TGTGCCACCAGCAGAGATAGGGGCGCTGAGACCCAGTACTTC
NA | TRBJ2-7 | TRBV19 | NA | CASSSRVGGPVEQYF | TGTGCCAGTAGTTCCAGGGTAGGGGGTCCGGTTGAGCAGTACTTC
NA | TRBJ1-1 | TRBV11-3 | NA | CASSSRGETEAFF | TGTGCCAGCAGCTCCCGGGGAGAGACTGAAGCTTTCTTT
NA | TRBJ2-5 | TRBV30 | TRBD1 | CAWSVKMTGGETQYF | TGTGCCTGGAGTGTAAAAATGACAGGGGGTGAGACCCAGTACTTC
few | TRBJ2-1 | TRBV15 | TRBD2 | CATSSRTSGTNEQFF | TGTGCCACCAGCTCGCGGACTAGCGGGACCAATGAGCAGTTCTTC
NA | TRBJ1-4 | TRBV7-9 | NA | CASSLEQSNEKLFF | TGTGCCAGCAGCTTAGAACAGTCTAATGAAAAACTGTTTTTT
few | TRBJ2-3 | TRBV27 | NA | CASSLMGNTDTQYF | TGTGCCAGCAGCCTTATGGGGAACACAGATACGCAGTATTTT
NA | TRBJ2-2 | TRBV6-5 | NA | CASRPGITGELFF | TGTGCCAGCAGGCCAGGAATCACCGGGGAGCTGTTTTTT
NA | TRBJ2-3 | TRBV5-1 | TRBD2 | CASSPSGGAGWDTQYF | TGCGCCAGCAGCCCCTCGGGGGGAGCGGGATGGGATACGCAGTATTTT
NA | TRBJ2-3 | TRBV6-5 | TRBD1 | CASSYMDRASTDTQYF | TGTGCCAGCAGTTATATGGACAGGGCTTCCACAGATACGCAGTATTTT
few | TRBJ2-1 | TRBV6-6 | TRBD2 | CASRSGGASFRNEQFF | TGTGCCAGCAGGTCGGGAGGAGCAAGTTTCCGTAATGAGCAGTTCTTC
NA | TRBJ1-4 | TRBV25-1 | NA | CASSARGEKLFF | TGTGCCAGCAGTGCACGGGGGGAAAAACTGTTTTTT